This T cell receptor beta chain was recorded in a study of T cells in women clearing cervical HPV infection. Overall study context: Controls were women whose single incident HPV16 infection cleared within 12 months without precancer or cancer.

On this clone itself: The CDR3 end falls 3 residues outside the read, so it is completed with the germline J gene.

Per germline, CDR1 SGHRS and CDR2 YFSETQ. This CDR3 comprises 14 residues. Unmatched junction bases numbered 7, after V lost 4 bases and J lost 9 bases. The protocol was immunoSEQ multiplex PCR, while the TCRdb copy is restricted to in-frame clones and leaves out a portion. This repertoire includes tens of thousands of clones. Material for sequencing was blood buffy coat. This chain uses TRBV5-1 with TRBJ2-1, with 10 bases fitting TRBD1. The source of this sequence is a woman aged 18-70 years with a cervical HPV16 infection that either progressed to CIN3+ or cleared (not recorded which). Incomplete CDR3 DNA: TGCGCCAGCAGCGTCCGGGACAGGGGCCTTGAG. Translation: CASSVRDRGLE. From start to end, the CDR3 is CASSVRDRGLEQFF.